Below are 6 T cell receptor beta chains sequenced from a single sample in a study of cytomegalovirus exposure and HLA in healthy donors (dated by TCRdb to 2017 to 2019). The library was prepared using the immunoSEQ multiplex PCR assay. For the multiplex PCR, a mixture combining 60 forward primers for TCR Vbeta segments and 13 reverse primers for TCR Jbeta segments was used. TCRdb carries this immuneACCESS record with in-frame sequences only. Its versions omit some clonotypes, under half of them owing to an unresolved V gene in the studies checked, with the rest unexplained. The sample profile shows around 150,000 clones; roughly 72% of them were found once. The top ten clonotypes cover 0.9% to 1.1% of the sample. What was sequenced was PBMCs. The receptors shown here come from a woman aged 40 to 49 in good health and CMV-seronegative.

The chain uses TRBV7-2 and TRBJ1-1; 9 bases are shared with TRBD1. With 1 base clipped from V and 7 bases from J, the junction kept 7 bases outside the gene matches. CDR1 and CDR2 from the germline V gene are SGHTA and FQGNSA. The CDR3 is 15 amino acids. In DNA form, the CDR3 reads TGTGCCAGCAGCTTAGATAGGGGACAGGGACGTGAAGCTTTCTTT. This gives the protein CASSLDRGQGREAFF. The whole variable domain, remainder taken from reference TRBV7-2 and TRBJ1-1, is GAGVSQSPSNKVTEKGKDVELRCDPISGHTALYWYRQSLGQGLEFLIYFQGNSAPDKSGLPSDRFSAERTGGSVSTLTIQRTQQEDSAVYLCASSLDRGQGREAFFGQGTRLTVV.

This clone was seen once. This rearrangement joins TRBV4-2 to TRBJ2-7; a weak D match, TRBD2 (5 bases). V was pared by 1 base and J by 5 bases, with 9 bases between. Germline V gene lookup returns CDR1 LGHNA and CDR2 YNFKEQ. The CDR3 contains 13 residues. The CDR3 nucleotides are TGTGCCAGCAGCCAAGGGATGGGAGACGAGCAGTACTTC. It yields the protein CASSQGMGDEQYF.

The V gene is TRBV7-9, the J gene TRBJ2-1; 13 bases are shared with TRBD2. The CDR3 runs 16 residues. Germline values: CDR1 SEHNR, CDR2 FQNEAQ (reference sequence). V gave up 5 bases and J gave up 8 bases; unmatched junction bases: 9. The chain's CDR3 is CASSPGLAGEWDEQFF. The CDR3 bases are TGTGCCAGCAGCCCCGGACTAGCGGGAGAGTGGGATGAGCAGTTCTTC.

This chain connects TRBV7-6 to TRBJ2-7; TRBD2 agrees at 14 bases. There are 17 residues in the CDR3. The J segment lost 3 bases and the V segment lost 5 bases, leaving 9 bases of the junction unmatched. Germline assignment: CDR1 SGHVS and CDR2 FNYEAQ. The CDR3 reads CASSLRLAGGISYEQYF. Here the CDR3 DNA reads TGTGCCAGCAGCCTTAGACTAGCGGGAGGGATAAGCTACGAGCAGTACTTC.

The V gene is TRBV11-3, the J gene TRBJ2-5, with 7 bases aligning to TRBD2. This CDR3 spans 16 amino acids. The germline gives CDR1 SGHNT, CDR2 YENEEA. Trimming cost V 4 bases and J 5 bases; bases outside gene matches: 13. CDR3 residues: CASSSEGVAGAETQYF. The CDR3 DNA follows: TGTGCCAGCAGCTCTGAAGGAGTAGCGGGTGCGGAGACCCAGTACTTC.

This clone came up once. V gene TRBV28 combines with J gene TRBJ2-3, with 7 positions matching TRBD1. CDR3 length equals 15 residues. Trimming removed 6 bases from V and 1 base from J; junction bases left unmatched: 7. CDR1 is MDHEN and CDR2 is SYDVKM in the germline V gene. The CDR3 region is CASSPGGAGTDTQYF. The CDR3 DNA follows: TGTGCCAGCAGCCCAGGGGGAGCGGGCACAGATACGCAGTATTTT.